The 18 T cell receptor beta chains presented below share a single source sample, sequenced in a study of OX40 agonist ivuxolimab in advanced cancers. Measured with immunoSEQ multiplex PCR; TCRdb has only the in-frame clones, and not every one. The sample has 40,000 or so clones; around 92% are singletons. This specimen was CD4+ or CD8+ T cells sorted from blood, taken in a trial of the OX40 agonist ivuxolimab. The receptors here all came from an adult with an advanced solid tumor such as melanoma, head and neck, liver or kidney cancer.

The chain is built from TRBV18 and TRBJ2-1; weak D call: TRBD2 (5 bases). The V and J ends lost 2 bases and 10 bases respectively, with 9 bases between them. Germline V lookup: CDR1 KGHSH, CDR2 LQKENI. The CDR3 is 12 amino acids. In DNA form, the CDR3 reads TGTGCCAGCTCACCAACTGGGGAGGAGCAGTTCTTC. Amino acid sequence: CASSPTGEEQFF.

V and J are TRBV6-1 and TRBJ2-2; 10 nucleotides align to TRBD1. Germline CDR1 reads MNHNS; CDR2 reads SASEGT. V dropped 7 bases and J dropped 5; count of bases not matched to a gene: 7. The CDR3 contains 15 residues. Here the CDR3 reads CASTSGTGATGELFF. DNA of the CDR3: TGTGCCAGCACCTCCGGGACAGGGGCGACCGGGGAGCTGTTTTTT.

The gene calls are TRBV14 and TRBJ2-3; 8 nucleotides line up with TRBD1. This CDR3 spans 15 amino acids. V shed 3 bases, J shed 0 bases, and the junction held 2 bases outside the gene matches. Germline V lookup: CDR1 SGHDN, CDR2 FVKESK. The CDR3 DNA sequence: TGTGCCAGCAGCCACAGGGGGCTTAGCACAGATACGCAGTATTTT. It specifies CASSHRGLSTDTQYF. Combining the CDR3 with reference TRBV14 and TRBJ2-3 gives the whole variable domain EAGVTQFPSHSVIEKGQTVTLRCDPISGHDNLYWYRRVMGKEIKFLLHFVKESKQDESGMPNNRFLAERTGGTYSTLKVQPAELEDSGVYFCASSHRGLSTDTQYFGPGTRLTVL.

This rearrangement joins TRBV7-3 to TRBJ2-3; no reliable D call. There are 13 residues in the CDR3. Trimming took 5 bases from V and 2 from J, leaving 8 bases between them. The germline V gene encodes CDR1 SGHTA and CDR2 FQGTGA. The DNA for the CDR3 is TGTGCCAGCAGCCCGTGGGTCACAGATACGCAGTATTTT. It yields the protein CASSPWVTDTQYF.

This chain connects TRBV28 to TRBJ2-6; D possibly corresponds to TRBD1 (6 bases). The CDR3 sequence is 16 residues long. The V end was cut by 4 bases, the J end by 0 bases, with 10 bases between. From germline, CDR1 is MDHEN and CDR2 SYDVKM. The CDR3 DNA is TGTGCCAGCAGTTCCCCACAGGGCTCTGGGGCCAACGTCCTGACTTTC. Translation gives CASSSPQGSGANVLTF.

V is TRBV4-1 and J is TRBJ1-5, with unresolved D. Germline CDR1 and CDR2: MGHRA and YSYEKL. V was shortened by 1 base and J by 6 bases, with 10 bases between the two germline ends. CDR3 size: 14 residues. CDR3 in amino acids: CASSQGMLGQPQHF. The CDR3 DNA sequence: TGCGCCAGCAGCCAAGGAATGTTGGGTCAGCCCCAGCATTTT.

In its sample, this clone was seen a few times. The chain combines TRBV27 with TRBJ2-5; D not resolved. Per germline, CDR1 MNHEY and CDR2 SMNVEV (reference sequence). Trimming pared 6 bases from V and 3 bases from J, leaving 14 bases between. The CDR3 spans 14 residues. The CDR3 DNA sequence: TGTGCCAGCAGCCTCCTGGGTTCAGAAGAGACCCAGTACTTC. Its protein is CASSLLGSEETQYF.

CDR3 bases: TGTGCCAGCAGTTACAGGGGGTTAGGCAACGAGCAGTACTTC. The encoded protein is CASSYRGLGNEQYF. This rearrangement joins TRBV28 to TRBJ2-7, with 8 nucleotides matching TRBD1. V shed 4 bases, J shed 5 bases, and the junction held 7 bases outside the gene matches. Germline V gene sequence: CDR1 MDHEN, CDR2 SYDVKM. This CDR3 contains 14 residues.

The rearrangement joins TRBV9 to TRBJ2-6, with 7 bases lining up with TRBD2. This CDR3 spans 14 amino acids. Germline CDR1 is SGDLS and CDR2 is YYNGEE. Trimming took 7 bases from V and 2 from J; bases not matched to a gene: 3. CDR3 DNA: TGTGCCAGCGCCCGGGGGGCTGGGGCCAACGTCCTGACTTTC. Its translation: CASARGAGANVLTF.

CDR3 residues: CASTLAGSNEQFF. The CDR3 coding sequence is TGTGCCAGCACGCTAGCGGGATCCAATGAGCAGTTCTTC. The chain joins TRBV27 to TRBJ2-1, with 9 bases matching TRBD2. V dropped 7 bases and J dropped 6; count of bases not matched to a gene: 4. CDR1 is MNHEY, CDR2 SMNVEV, per germline (reference sequence). This CDR3 has 13 residues.

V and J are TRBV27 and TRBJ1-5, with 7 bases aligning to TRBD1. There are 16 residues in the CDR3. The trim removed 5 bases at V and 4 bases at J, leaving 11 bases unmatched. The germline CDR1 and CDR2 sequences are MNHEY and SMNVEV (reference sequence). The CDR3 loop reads CASSSTPGQQNQPQHF. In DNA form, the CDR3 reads TGTGCCAGCAGTAGCACTCCGGGACAGCAAAATCAGCCCCAGCATTTT.

In DNA, the CDR3 is TGCAGCGTCCAAGGACTAGCCTTCTACAATGAGCAGTTCTTC. It is translated as CSVQGLAFYNEQFF. The chain uses TRBV29-1 and TRBJ2-1; 8 bases agree with TRBD2. This CDR3 has 14 residues. Looked up from germline, CDR1 is SQVTM and CDR2 is ANQGSEA. With 6 bases clipped from V and 3 bases from J, the junction kept 7 bases outside the gene matches.

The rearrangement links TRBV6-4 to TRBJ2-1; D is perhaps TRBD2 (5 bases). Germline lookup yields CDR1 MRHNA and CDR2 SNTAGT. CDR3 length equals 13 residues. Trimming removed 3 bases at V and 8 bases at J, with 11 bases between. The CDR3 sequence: CASSENEGYEQFF. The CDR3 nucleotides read TGTGCCAGCAGTGAAAATGAGGGCTATGAGCAGTTCTTC.

The CDR3 bases are TGTGCCAGCACCGAGACAGGGACTGAAGCTTTCTTT. Its protein is CASTETGTEAFF. The chain joins TRBV28 to TRBJ1-1; 7 nucleotides match TRBD1. Unmatched junction bases numbered 4, after V lost 7 bases and J lost 5 bases. From germline, CDR1 is MDHEN and CDR2 SYDVKM. The CDR3 is 12 residues long.

CDR3 loop: CASSPAYEQYF. CDR3 nucleotide sequence: TGTGCCAGCAGTCCCGCCTACGAGCAGTACTTC. The genes are TRBV5-8 and TRBJ2-7; D is undetermined. This CDR3 has 11 residues. The V gene's germline CDR1 is SGHTS and CDR2 YDEGEE. V lost 5 bases, J lost 2 bases, and 5 bases lay in between.

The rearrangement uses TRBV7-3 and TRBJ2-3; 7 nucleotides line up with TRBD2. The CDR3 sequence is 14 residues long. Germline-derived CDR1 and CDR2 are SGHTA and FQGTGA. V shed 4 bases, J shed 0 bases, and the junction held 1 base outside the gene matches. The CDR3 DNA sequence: TGTGCCAGCAGCTATAGCGGGAGCACAGATACGCAGTATTTT. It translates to CASSYSGSTDTQYF.

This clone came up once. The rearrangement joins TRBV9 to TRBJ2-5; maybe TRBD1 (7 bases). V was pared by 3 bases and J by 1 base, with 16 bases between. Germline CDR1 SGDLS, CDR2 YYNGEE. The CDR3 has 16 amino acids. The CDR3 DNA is TGTGCCAGCAGCGCTGGCGGGACAGCGTCCCAAGAGACCCAGTACTTC. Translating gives CASSAGGTASQETQYF.

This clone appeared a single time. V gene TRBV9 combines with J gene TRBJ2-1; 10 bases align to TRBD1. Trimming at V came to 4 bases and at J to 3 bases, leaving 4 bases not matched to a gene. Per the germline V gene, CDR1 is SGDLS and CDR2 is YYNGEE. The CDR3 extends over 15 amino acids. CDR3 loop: CASSKGQGIYNEQFF. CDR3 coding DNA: TGTGCCAGCAGCAAGGGACAGGGGATCTACAATGAGCAGTTCTTC.